This T cell receptor (beta chain) was obtained from a study of CD8+ T cells in alopecia areata. This clone was found a few times. Its target is not known. Reverse transcription of extracted RNA yielded cDNA, which provided the sequencing template. Profiling relied on immunoSEQ multiplex PCR, and the TCRdb table lists in-frame clones only, not all of them. The sample consists of 70,000 or so clones, approximately 28% of them appearing once. The V and J ends lost 3 bases and 4 bases respectively, with 11 bases between them. CDR1 is SGHTA, CDR2 FQGNSA, per germline. The CDR3 runs to 14 residues. General study results and limits: A great number of expanded lesional clones endured in scalp and blood during tofacitinib.

Treatment noted: oral pan-JAK inhibitor, 5-10 mg twice daily. Sorting of PBMCs yielded the CD4+ and CD8+ T cells. This chain connects TRBV7-2 to TRBJ2-3; D is unclear. This receptor was obtained from a human donor with alopecia areata. The sample consisted of CD8+ T cells sorted from blood, taken at week 4, from a patient treated with tofacitinib. CDR3: CASSLSARADTQYF. The CDR3 DNA sequence: TGTGCCAGCAGCTTGTCAGCGAGAGCAGATACGCAGTATTTT.